The T cell receptor beta chain under discussion was sequenced for a study of blood T cell repertoires in COVID-19. On the study more broadly: Whether acute or convalescent, the COVID-19 samples came from the United States, Italy and Spain.

Assay: immunoSEQ multiplex PCR; the TCRdb copy retains only in-frame clones and omits some. The table shows approximately 100,000 clones, with 86% occurring only once. Germline CDR1 and CDR2: ENHRY and SYGVKD. V gave up 6 bases and J gave up 5 bases; unmatched junction bases: 3. The length of the CDR3 is 13 residues. Across about two dozen US areas, participants ranged in age from about 18 to 90 years. The chain is built from TRBV10-3 and TRBJ2-1; 8 bases agree with TRBD2. The receptor comes from a woman aged 45-59 years who had recovered from COVID-19. Material: PBMCs or T cells enriched from blood (not recorded which). CDR3 in DNA: TGTGCCATCAGGAGACTAGCGAACAATGAGCAGTTCTTC. Protein product: CAIRRLANNEQFF.